The T cell receptor beta chain described here comes from a study of blood T cell repertoires in COVID-19. As for the study in general: The study drew acute and convalescent COVID-19 samples from the United States, Italy and Spain. The analysed material was cDNA or gDNA that came from T cells, B-cell-depleted T cells, or PBMCs.

Under the authors' procedure: Estimated nucleated cell counts came from reference gene primer amplification. Only in-frame clones appear in the TCRdb table, and some are missing; sequencing was by immunoSEQ multiplex PCR. D and trimming were read from the DNA, whereas the V and J calls and clone size are those reported in that table. This sample yields some 70,000 clones, of which more than 70% are seen a single time; around 5% belongs to the top ten. The table lists this clone with a few counts. With 6 bases clipped from V and 3 bases from J, the junction kept 10 bases outside the gene matches. Per the germline V gene, CDR1 is MDHEN and CDR2 is SYDVKM. The CDR3 is 16 amino acids.

Sequencing was carried out using peripheral blood. This clonotype originated in a man aged 45-65 years with active COVID-19. The chain uses TRBV28 and TRBJ2-7; 11 positions match TRBD2. The CDR3 reads CASSTILAGAIYEQYF. The CDR3 DNA is TGTGCCAGCAGCACCATACTAGCGGGAGCGATCTACGAGCAGTACTTC.